These 25 T cell receptor beta chains were sequenced from one sample in a study of cytomegalovirus exposure and HLA in healthy donors. 13 Jbeta primers and 60 Vbeta primers were used for the PCR. Generated by immunoSEQ multiplex PCR, the TCRdb table keeps only in-frame clones and is missing some. The repertoire includes roughly 93,000 clones, more than 70% of them detected once, and 2.5% to 3.5% sits in the top ten. The specimen was PBMCs. These receptors came from a man aged 35 to 55 in good health and CMV-seronegative.

The gene calls are TRBV18 and TRBJ1-1; D perhaps matches TRBD1 (6 bases). The CDR3 covers 18 residues. Per the germline V gene, CDR1 is KGHSH and CDR2 is LQKENI. V lost 2 bases and J lost 8, with 27 bases in between. The CDR3 DNA reads TGTGCCAGCTCACCAACTCCTATACAGGGAATTTCTCAAGGGGAAGCTTTCTTT. Protein product: CASSPTPIQGISQGEAFF.

The J gene is TRBJ1-2, the V gene TRBV7-3; 8 bases line up with TRBD1. Per germline, CDR1 SGHTA and CDR2 FQGTGA. The junction had 11 bases not matched to a gene; V was cut back by 9 bases and J by 8 bases. The length of the CDR3 is 13 residues. CDR3 region: CARAHRGSWGYTF. The CDR3 bases are TGTGCCAGGGCACACAGGGGGTCTTGGGGCTACACCTTC.

The chain is built from TRBV6-5 and TRBJ1-1; possibly TRBD1 for D (5 bases). Trimming cost V 4 bases and J 1 base, with 10 bases left between them. Germline lookup yields CDR1 MNHEY and CDR2 SVGAGI. The CDR3 covers 14 residues. CDR3 DNA: TGTGCCAGCAGTTGGAGGAGGGGGAACACTGAAGCTTTCTTT. It translates to CASSWRRGNTEAFF.

In this sample, this clone turned up a few times. This chain uses TRBV9 with TRBJ1-3, with unresolved D. Trimming pared 6 bases from V and 3 bases from J, leaving 10 bases between. CDR1 is SGDLS, CDR2 YYNGEE, per germline. The CDR3 contains 13 residues. CDR3: CASTPTGGNTIYF. The CDR3 region has the DNA TGTGCCAGCACCCCCACGGGTGGAAACACCATATATTTT.

This clone has more than one count but fewer than ten. The gene calls are TRBV19 and TRBJ2-2; weak D call: TRBD2 (6 bases). Germline-derived CDR1 and CDR2 are LNHDA and SQIVND (reference sequence). Trimming stripped 5 bases from V and 3 bases from J, with 22 bases between. The CDR3 spans 18 residues. CDR3 sequence: CASSWFGLVGGYTGELFF. The CDR3 DNA reads as TGTGCCAGTAGTTGGTTCGGCTTGGTGGGGGGATACACCGGGGAGCTGTTTTTT.

This clone was seen a few times. This chain joins TRBV6-5 and TRBJ2-7, with D perhaps TRBD1 (5 bases). Germline V gene data show CDR1 as MNHEY and CDR2 as SVGAGI. V lost 0 bases, J lost 1 base, and 10 bases lay in between. This CDR3 has 15 amino acids. Here the CDR3 reads CASSYSSGPSYEQYF. The CDR3 DNA follows: TGTGCCAGCAGTTACTCGTCAGGGCCGTCCTACGAGCAGTACTTC.

This chain uses TRBV21-1 with TRBJ1-5. TRBV21-1 is tagged as a pseudogene. The CDR3 runs 14 residues. CDR3 nucleotides: TGTGCCAGCACCGTTGGTGGGGGGGGCCAGCCCCAGCATTTT. Translated: CASTVGGGGQPQHF.

This sequence joins TRBV9 and TRBJ2-1; possible D gene TRBD1, 6 bases. CDR1 and CDR2 from the germline V gene are SGDLS and YYNGEE. V lost 5 bases, J lost 7 bases, and 22 bases lay in between. This CDR3 contains 16 residues. The CDR3 DNA follows: TGTGCCAGCAGTATTCGCACAGGGTCAACGTCTAATGAGCAGTTCTTC. This sequence encodes CASSIRTGSTSNEQFF.

The rearrangement links TRBV18 to TRBJ1-6; 7 nucleotides align to TRBD1. Trimming took 0 bases from V and 10 from J; bases not matched to a gene: 12. The CDR3 runs 17 residues. Germline CDR1 reads KGHSH; CDR2 reads LQKENI. The CDR3 region is CASSPPGYDRVESPLHF. The CDR3 region has the DNA TGTGCCAGCTCACCACCGGGGTATGACAGGGTGGAATCACCCCTCCACTTT.

In its sample, this clone was seen a few times. The same CDR3 is also encoded by other DNA sequences in this sample. The genes are TRBV9 and TRBJ2-5; maybe TRBD1 (6 bases). The CDR3 loop spans 13 amino acids. Trimming left V 0 bases short and J 5 bases short, with 8 bases between. The germline CDR1 and CDR2 sequences are SGDLS and YYNGEE. The CDR3 region has the DNA TGTGCCAGCAGCGTAGATAGGGGGGAGACCCAGTACTTC. This sequence encodes CASSVDRGETQYF.

The genes are TRBV5-1 and TRBJ1-2, with D perhaps matching TRBD1 (5 bases). This CDR3 has 16 amino acids. Trimming pared 3 bases from V and 0 bases from J, leaving 15 bases between. CDR1 is SGHRS, CDR2 YFSETQ, per germline. In DNA, the CDR3 is TGCGCCAGCAGCTGGACCTCAGGGCAGGCTAACTATGGCTACACCTTC. It codes for CASSWTSGQANYGYTF.

The chain uses TRBV4-1 and TRBJ2-2, with 10 nucleotides matching TRBD2. Germline values: CDR1 MGHRA, CDR2 YSYEKL. With V trimmed by 2 bases and J by 3 bases, 3 bases remained unmatched. The CDR3 totals 16 residues. The CDR3 region has the DNA TGCGCCAGCAGCCAATTAGCGGGGGGTTACACCGGGGAGCTGTTTTTT. Encoded protein: CASSQLAGGYTGELFF.

The chain is built from TRBV2 and TRBJ2-7; TRBD1 agrees at 10 bases. J was trimmed by 5 bases and V by 3 bases; bases with no gene match: 7. The CDR3 has 15 amino acids. Germline loops: CDR1 SNHLY, CDR2 FYNNEI. Here the CDR3 DNA reads TGTGCCAGCAGTGATGAGGGGACAGGGGACAACGAGCAGTACTTC. Translation gives CASSDEGTGDNEQYF.

The V call is TRBV10-3, the J call TRBJ1-4, with D tentatively TRBD1 (6 bases). Germline loops: CDR1 ENHRY, CDR2 SYGVKD. This CDR3 is 17 amino acids long. Deletions cut 0 bases from V and 4 bases from J, with 15 bases between. CDR3 bases: TGTGCCATCAGTGAGTCCTGGGGGCGCAAAAATAATGAAAAACTGTTTTTT. Its protein is CAISESWGRKNNEKLFF.

The table lists this clone with a few counts. The CDR3, as DNA: TGTGCCAGCAGCGAAATCGGACAACCTAGCACAGATACGCAGTATTTT. Protein sequence: CASSEIGQPSTDTQYF. V and J are TRBV9 and TRBJ2-3, with D perhaps TRBD1 (5 bases). CDR1 is SGDLS, CDR2 YYNGEE, per germline. V was clipped by 3 bases and J by 0 bases, with 14 bases between them. The CDR3 consists of 16 residues.

The rearrangement links TRBV11-3 to TRBJ2-7; 9 bases match TRBD1. There are 14 residues in the CDR3. V shed 1 base and J 3 bases; nucleotides not matched to a gene: 1. Germline V gene data show CDR1 as SGHNT and CDR2 as YENEEA. The CDR3 spells CASSLGDRVYEQYF. The DNA for the CDR3 is TGTGCCAGCAGCTTAGGGGACAGGGTCTACGAGCAGTACTTC.

This chain links TRBV4-2 with TRBJ2-5, with 9 bases matching TRBD2. J was trimmed by 5 bases and V by 7 bases; bases with no gene match: 8. The CDR3 has 14 amino acids. CDR1 is LGHNA, CDR2 YNFKEQ, per germline. CDR3 nucleotides: TGTGCCAGCAAAGAGGCGGGGGGGGACGAGACCCAGTACTTC. Translating it yields CASKEAGGDETQYF.

This sequence joins TRBV27 and TRBJ1-2; 7 bases are shared with TRBD1. Germline CDR1 MNHEY, CDR2 SMNVEV (reference sequence). The CDR3 consists of 13 residues. Trimming cost V 5 bases and J 6 bases; bases outside gene matches: 6. CDR3 in DNA: TGTGCCAGCAGTGCACAGGGGCCCCATGGCTACACCTTC. Encoded protein: CASSAQGPHGYTF.

The genes are TRBV28 and TRBJ2-3, with D maybe TRBD1 (6 bases). CDR3 length: 15 residues. V was pared by 5 bases and J by 2 bases, with 14 bases between. Germline values: CDR1 MDHEN, CDR2 SYDVKM. CDR3 region: CASSHGQRYTDTQYF. The CDR3 DNA reads TGTGCCAGCAGTCACGGACAGCGATACACAGATACGCAGTATTTT.

The chain joins TRBV18 to TRBJ1-5, with 8 nucleotides matching TRBD1. Germline V CDR1 and CDR2: KGHSH, LQKENI. This CDR3 has 13 amino acids. The V segment lost 6 bases and the J segment 2 bases; nucleotides outside the gene matches: 0. The DNA of the CDR3 is TGTGCCAGCTCGGACAGGGGCAATCAGCCCCAGCATTTT. Translation: CASSDRGNQPQHF.

The chain employs TRBV28 and TRBJ2-1; the match to TRBD2 covers 9 bases. In germline, CDR1 is MDHEN, CDR2 SYDVKM. This CDR3 contains 19 residues. J gave up 8 bases and V 3 bases, and 20 bases lay outside the gene matches. As DNA, the CDR3 is TGTGCCAGCAGTTTTGCGGGGGGGATGGGTATGGCCACACGGGATGAGCAGTTCTTC. This sequence encodes CASSFAGGMGMATRDEQFF. Looking up the rest from reference TRBV28 and TRBJ2-1 gives the full variable domain: DVKVTQSSRYLVKRTGEKVFLECVQDMDHENMFWYRQDPGLGLRLIYFSYDVKMKEKGDIPEGYSVSREKKERFSLILESASTNQTSMYLCASSFAGGMGMATRDEQFFGPGTRLTVL.

The table lists this clone with a few counts. The genes are TRBV6-4 and TRBJ2-6; D remains ambiguous. Trimming left V 7 bases short and J 0 bases short, with 13 bases between. Germline V gene data show CDR1 as MRHNA and CDR2 as SNTAGT. The CDR3 is 16 residues long. The CDR3 protein is CASTPTSDSGANVLTF. CDR3 sequence (DNA): TGTGCCAGCACTCCGACTTCCGACTCTGGGGCCAACGTCCTGACTTTC.

The chain combines TRBV19 with TRBJ1-2; D might be TRBD1 (6 bases). CDR1 is LNHDA, CDR2 SQIVND, per germline (reference sequence). The V and J ends lost 4 bases and 4 bases respectively, with 13 bases between them. There are 14 residues in the CDR3. The CDR3 DNA reads as TGTGCCAGTAGTACAAATGGACAGCCCTATGGCTACACCTTC. This encodes CASSTNGQPYGYTF.

This chain uses TRBV6-1 with TRBJ1-5; D ambiguous. The CDR3 has 15 amino acids. V dropped 1 base and J dropped 5 bases, with 12 bases sitting between them. The germline V gene encodes CDR1 MNHNS and CDR2 SASEGT. CDR3 loop: CASSEEGREYQPQHF. The CDR3 coding sequence is TGTGCCAGCAGTGAAGAAGGCCGGGAATATCAGCCCCAGCATTTT.

V gene TRBV5-4 combines with J gene TRBJ2-2, with D maybe TRBD2 (6 bases). The length of the CDR3 is 17 residues. CDR1 is SGHNT and CDR2 is YYREEE in the germline V gene (reference sequence). Trimming pared 0 bases from V and 2 bases from J, leaving 14 bases between. The CDR3 loop reads CASSLALGGVNTGELFF. CDR3 nucleotide sequence: TGTGCCAGCAGCTTGGCCTTGGGAGGTGTAAACACCGGGGAGCTGTTTTTT.